The text below deals with one T cell receptor (beta chain). The PCR employed 60 Vbeta primers together with 13 Jbeta primers. TCRdb's copy holds only in-frame clones and misses some; the assay was immunoSEQ multiplex PCR. The table lists approximately 150,000 clones, about three quarters of them singletons, with just under 6.5% in the top ten. The data stem from a study of cytomegalovirus exposure and HLA in healthy donors. Looked up from germline, CDR1 is SEHNR and CDR2 is FQNEAQ (reference sequence). CDR3 length: 13 amino acids. V lost 4 bases and J 0 bases, leaving 6 bases between the germline ends.

The receptor was isolated from a man aged 40-50 years in good health and CMV-seropositive. Sequenced input: PBMCs. This chain joins TRBV7-9 and TRBJ2-5; D remains unclear. CDR3 residues: CASSSRHQETQYF. The CDR3 DNA reads as TGTGCCAGCAGCTCGCGTCACCAAGAGACCCAGTACTTC.